The 5 T cell receptor beta chains below come from one sample, sequenced in a study of blood T cell repertoires in COVID-19. Libraries were prepared by immunoSEQ multiplex PCR; TCRdb keeps only in-frame clonotypes and omits some of them. The top ten clones hold approximately 3.1% of a sample with 250,000 to 300,000 clones, around 82% of them seen once. The material sequenced was peripheral blood. Receptor source: a woman aged 18-30 years with acute or convalescent COVID-19.

This chain joins TRBV27 and TRBJ2-7; 9 nucleotides agree with TRBD2. This CDR3 contains 13 residues. Losses at the gene ends were 6 bases for V and 2 bases for J; bases not matched to a gene: 2. CDR1 is MNHEY and CDR2 is SMNVEV in the germline V gene (reference sequence). In DNA form, the CDR3 reads TGTGCCAGCAGGCCTAGCGGGGCCTACGAGCAGTACTTC. Translating it yields CASRPSGAYEQYF.

This clone has a single count. V usage is TRBV24-1 and J usage is TRBJ2-3; no clear D. Per the germline V gene, CDR1 is KGHDR and CDR2 is SFDVKD. The CDR3 runs to 14 residues. The V and J ends lost 5 bases and 1 base respectively, with 9 bases between them. CDR3 sequence (DNA): TGTGCCACCAGTGCCTACAGTCGCACAGATACGCAGTATTTT. Its translation is CATSAYSRTDTQYF.

This clone has just one count. J is TRBJ2-3 and V is TRBV7-9; D unresolved. Germline V CDR1 and CDR2: SEHNR, FQNEAQ (reference sequence). V gave up 7 bases and J gave up 1 base, with 9 bases separating them. The CDR3 is made up of 13 amino acids. CDR3 coding DNA: TGTGCCAGCACCCCGGTGGGCACAGATACGCAGTATTTT. Protein: CASTPVGTDTQYF.

The chain uses TRBV7-9 and TRBJ1-2; D is perhaps TRBD1 (6 bases). Germline V lookup: CDR1 SEHNR, CDR2 FQNEAQ (reference sequence). V lost 5 bases and J 6 bases, leaving 25 bases between the germline ends. CDR3 size: 17 residues. The CDR3 DNA reads TGTGCCAGCAGCCCCCTTAGGGACACGGCCCTATCCGATGGCTACACCTTC. Translation: CASSPLRDTALSDGYTF. Full variable domain (rest looked up from reference TRBV7-9 and TRBJ1-2): DTGVSQNPRHKITKRGQNVTFRCDPISEHNRLYWYRQTLGQGPEFLTYFQNEAQLEKSRLLSDRFSAERPKGSFSTLEIQRTEQGDSAMYLCASSPLRDTALSDGYTFGSGTRLTVV.

The J gene is TRBJ2-7, the V gene TRBV29-1, with TRBD1 matching over 11 bases. This CDR3 spans 13 amino acids. Losses at the gene ends were 4 bases for V and 2 bases for J; bases not matched to a gene: 1. The V gene's germline CDR1 is SQVTM and CDR2 ANQGSEA. CDR3 sequence reads: CSVGTGGPYEQYF. The CDR3 DNA reads as TGCAGCGTTGGGACAGGGGGCCCCTACGAGCAGTACTTC.